The clone carrying this T cell receptor (beta chain) is a singleton in its sample. Under the authors' procedure: Amplification of reference gene primers provided the estimated nucleated cell counts. The data were produced by immunoSEQ multiplex PCR, yet TCRdb's version contains in-frame clones alone and is incomplete. That table is the source of V, J and clone size, and D and trimming were worked out from the DNA. Here the sample spans approximately 50,000 clones, roughly 89% being singletons. The source of the sample is a study of blood T cell repertoires in COVID-19. Study information: Sites in the United States, Italy and Spain provided acute and convalescent COVID-19 samples. From T cells, B-cell-depleted T cells, or PBMCs came the material, which was cDNA or gDNA.

With 2 bases removed from V and 3 bases from J, the gap between germline ends came to 14 bases. This CDR3 region has 15 residues. Germline assignment: CDR1 MNHEY and CDR2 SMNVEV (reference sequence). The genes are TRBV27 and TRBJ2-7; D possibly corresponds to TRBD2 (6 bases). The sample taken for sequencing was peripheral blood. The clonotype originates from a man aged 50-59 years with acute or convalescent COVID-19. The CDR3 sequence: CASSLRGGGDYEQYF. The DNA of the CDR3 is TGTGCCAGCAGTTTACGGGGCGGCGGGGACTACGAGCAGTACTTC.